This entry is about one TCR beta chain. Its antigen is currently unknown. This entry belongs to a study of cytomegalovirus exposure and HLA in healthy donors. With 60 Vbeta and 13 Jbeta primers, the PCR was carried out. The table came from immunoSEQ multiplex PCR; TCRdb's copy has only in-frame clones and leaves some out. This sample's table reports 20,000 to 25,000 clones. General study findings and limits: Association of under 20,000 TCR beta sequences with HLA alleles was found at 0.05 false discovery rate in a later analysis. The study recorded 164 TCR beta chains that were cytomegalovirus-associated.

Trimming removed 4 bases from V and 5 bases from J, with 7 bases in between. The CDR3 contains 11 residues. The V gene's germline CDR1 is GTSNPN and CDR2 SVGIG (reference sequence). The sequencing sample was made of PBMCs. This TCR was sampled from a male donor in good health and CMV-seropositive. This rearrangement joins TRBV30 to TRBJ2-3; the D is unclear. The CDR3 nucleotides are TGTGCCTGGACCAGTGTAGATACGCAGTATTTT. Translating gives CAWTSVDTQYF.